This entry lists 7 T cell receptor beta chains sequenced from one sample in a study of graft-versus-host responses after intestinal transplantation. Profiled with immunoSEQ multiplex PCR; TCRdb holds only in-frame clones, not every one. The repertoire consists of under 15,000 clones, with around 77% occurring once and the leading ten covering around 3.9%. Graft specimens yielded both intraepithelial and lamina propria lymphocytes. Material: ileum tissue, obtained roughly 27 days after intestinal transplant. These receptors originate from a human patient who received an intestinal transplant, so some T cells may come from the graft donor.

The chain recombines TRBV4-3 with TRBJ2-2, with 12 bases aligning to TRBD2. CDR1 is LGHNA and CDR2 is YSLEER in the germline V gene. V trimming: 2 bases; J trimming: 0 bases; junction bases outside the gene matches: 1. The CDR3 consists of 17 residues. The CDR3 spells CASSQLAGGPNTGELFF. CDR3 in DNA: TGCGCCAGCAGCCAACTAGCGGGGGGGCCGAACACCGGGGAGCTGTTTTTT.

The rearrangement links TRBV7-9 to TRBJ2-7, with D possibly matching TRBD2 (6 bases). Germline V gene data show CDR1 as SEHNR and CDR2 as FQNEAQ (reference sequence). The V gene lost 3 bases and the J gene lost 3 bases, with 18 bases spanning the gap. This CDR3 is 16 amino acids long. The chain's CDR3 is CASSFGPSGRIYEQYV. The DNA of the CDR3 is TGTGCCAGCAGCTTTGGACCGTCTGGGAGGATCTACGAGCAGTACGTC.

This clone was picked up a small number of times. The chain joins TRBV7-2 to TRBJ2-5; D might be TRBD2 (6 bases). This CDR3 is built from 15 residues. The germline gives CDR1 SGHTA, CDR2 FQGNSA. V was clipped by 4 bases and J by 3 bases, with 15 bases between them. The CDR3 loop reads CASSSFMWGEETQYF. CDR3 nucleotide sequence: TGTGCCAGCAGCTCTTTTATGTGGGGGGAAGAGACCCAGTACTTC.

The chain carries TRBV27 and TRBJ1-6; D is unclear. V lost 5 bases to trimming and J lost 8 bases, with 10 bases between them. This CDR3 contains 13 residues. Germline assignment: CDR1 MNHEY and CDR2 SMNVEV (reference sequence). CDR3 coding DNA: TGTGCCAGCAGTCTCGCGAAACATTCACCCCTCCACTTT. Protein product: CASSLAKHSPLHF.

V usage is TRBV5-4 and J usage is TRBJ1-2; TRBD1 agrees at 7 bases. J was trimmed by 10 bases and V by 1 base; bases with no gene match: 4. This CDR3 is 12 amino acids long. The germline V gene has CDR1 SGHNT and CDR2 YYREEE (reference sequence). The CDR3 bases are TGTGCCAGCAGCTTGCGGGACAGTGACTACACCTTC. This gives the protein CASSLRDSDYTF.

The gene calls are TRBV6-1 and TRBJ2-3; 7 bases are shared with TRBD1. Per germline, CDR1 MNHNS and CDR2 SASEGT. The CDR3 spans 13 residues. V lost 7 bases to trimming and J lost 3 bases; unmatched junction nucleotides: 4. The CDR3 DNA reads TGTGCCAGCAACCAGGGGGTTACAGATACGCAGTATTTT. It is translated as CASNQGVTDTQYF.

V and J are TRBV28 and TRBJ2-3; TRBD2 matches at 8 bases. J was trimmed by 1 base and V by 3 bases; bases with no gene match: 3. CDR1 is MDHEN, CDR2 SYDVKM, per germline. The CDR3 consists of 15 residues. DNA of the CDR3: TGTGCCAGCAGTTTTCCCGGGGGGGGCACAGATACGCAGTATTTT. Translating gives CASSFPGGGTDTQYF.